Below, one T cell receptor beta chain is given with its context. As handled by the study authors: How many nucleated cells were present was estimated from reference gene primer amplification. The assay was immunoSEQ multiplex PCR, and TCRdb's table has in-frame clones only and misses some. The DNA gave D and trimming, while V, J and clone size come from that table. The table includes fewer than 300,000 clones, approximately 89% detected once. This sample is part of a study of blood T cell repertoires in COVID-19. Study-level background: The cDNA or gDNA used as material had been derived from T cells, B-cell-depleted T cells, or PBMCs.

Germline V CDR1 and CDR2: MDHEN, SYDVKM. The CDR3 covers 15 residues. V dropped 6 bases and J dropped 8; count of bases not matched to a gene: 9. The chain links TRBV28 to TRBJ1-6; TRBD1 matches at 8 bases. The receptor comes from a woman in her 30s with COVID-19, enrolled during active disease. Input material: peripheral blood. CDR3 residues: CASSPGQGVDSPLHF. In DNA, the CDR3 is TGTGCCAGCAGCCCCGGACAGGGAGTTGATTCACCCCTCCACTTT.